This paragraph covers one TCR beta chain sequence. Its antigen remains unidentified. The data belong to a study of cytomegalovirus exposure and HLA in healthy donors. Overall study results and limits: In a later analysis, common viral pathogens appeared linked to several of the most significant clusters. Researchers left out some V segments, among them TRBV6-2 and TRBV6-3, as indistinguishable.

PCR used 60 Vbeta primers and 13 Jbeta primers. Data came from immunoSEQ multiplex PCR; TCRdb stores just in-frame clones and leaves some out. The sample includes about 120,000 clones, less than 80% of them seen just once. This CDR3 is 14 amino acids long. The V end lost 4 bases, the J end lost 2 bases, and 12 bases lay between the germline ends. Germline CDR1 and CDR2: SQVTM and ANQGSEA. This chain uses TRBV29-1 with TRBJ2-1; weak D call: TRBD1 (6 bases). This receptor was obtained from a woman in her thirties or forties in good health and CMV-seropositive. The sequenced sample was PBMCs. CDR3 coding DNA: TGCAGCGTTGGTATCTGGACAGCCTACAATGAGCAGTTCTTC. It specifies CSVGIWTAYNEQFF.